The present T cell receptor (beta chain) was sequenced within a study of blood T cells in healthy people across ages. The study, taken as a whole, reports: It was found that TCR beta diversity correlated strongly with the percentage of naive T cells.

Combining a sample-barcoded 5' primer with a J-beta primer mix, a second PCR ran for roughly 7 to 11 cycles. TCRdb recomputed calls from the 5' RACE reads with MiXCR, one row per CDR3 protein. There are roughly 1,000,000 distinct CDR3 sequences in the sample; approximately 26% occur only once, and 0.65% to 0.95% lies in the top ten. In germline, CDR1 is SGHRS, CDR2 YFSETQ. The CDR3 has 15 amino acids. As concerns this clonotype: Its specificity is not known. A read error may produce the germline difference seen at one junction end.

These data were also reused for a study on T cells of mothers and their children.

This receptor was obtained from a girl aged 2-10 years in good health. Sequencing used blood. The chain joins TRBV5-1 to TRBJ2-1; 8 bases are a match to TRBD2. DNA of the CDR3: TGCGCCAGCAGCCCGGGGACTAGATGGTACAATGAGCAGCTCTTC. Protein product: CASSPGTRWYNEQLF.